The clone carrying this TCR beta chain was counted between two and nine times. The data were taken from a study of blood T cells in healthy people across ages. In the study overall: Template switching recovered approximately one barcoded beta molecule for every two T cells.

Next came a second PCR, run for about 6 to 12 cycles, which used a sample-barcoded 5' primer along with a J-beta primer mix. Via MiXCR, TCRdb re-called the 5' RACE reads, giving one row per CDR3 protein. The sample has about 720,000 distinct CDR3 sequences; about 20% are singletons. All donors came from Russia, were Caucasian and healthy, and spanned ages roughly 6 to 95. The CDR3 extends over 15 amino acids. J lost 3 bases, V lost 0 bases, and 5 bases had no gene match. Germline V gives CDR1 MNHEY, CDR2 SMNVEV (reference sequence). The receptor was isolated from a man between 65 and 85 years old in good health. The gene calls are TRBV27 and TRBJ2-7; 7 nucleotides agree with TRBD1. Sequencing was carried out using blood. The CDR3 DNA is TGTGCCAGCAGTTTATCGAGCAGGGGGAACTACGAGCAGTACTTC. Its protein is CASSLSSRGNYEQYF.